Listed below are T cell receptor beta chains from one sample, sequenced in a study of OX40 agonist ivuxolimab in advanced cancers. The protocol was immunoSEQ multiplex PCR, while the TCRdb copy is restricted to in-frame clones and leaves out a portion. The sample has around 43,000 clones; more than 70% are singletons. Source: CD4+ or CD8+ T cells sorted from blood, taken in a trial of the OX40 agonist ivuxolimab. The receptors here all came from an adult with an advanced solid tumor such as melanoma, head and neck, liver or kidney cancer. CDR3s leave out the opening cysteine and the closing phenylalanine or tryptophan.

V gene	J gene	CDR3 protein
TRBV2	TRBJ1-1	ASRPPPGTANTEAF
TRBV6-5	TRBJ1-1	ASSPPGVEIAF
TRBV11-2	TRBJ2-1	ASSSYASGGTNEQF
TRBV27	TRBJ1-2	ASSLMQSGYGYT
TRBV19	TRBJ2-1	ASREGQGGHNEQF
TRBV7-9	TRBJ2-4	ASSLGGDSAKNIQY
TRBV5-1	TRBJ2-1	ASSLGGTGQF
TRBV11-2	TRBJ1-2	ASSLALRGGYT
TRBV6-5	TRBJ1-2	ASSDIYGYT
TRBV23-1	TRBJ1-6	ASSQRGQANLNSPLH
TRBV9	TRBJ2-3	ASSVGQTSTDTQY
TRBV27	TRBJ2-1	ASTHYNEQF
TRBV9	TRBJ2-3	ASSVVGSGSDTQY
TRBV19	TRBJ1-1	ASWVNTEAF
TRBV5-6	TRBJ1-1	ASSLTWTATEAF
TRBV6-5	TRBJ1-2	AIPGFPYGYT
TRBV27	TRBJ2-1	ASTIAGTGNEQF
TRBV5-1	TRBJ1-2	ASSLTSGQGAIDYGYT
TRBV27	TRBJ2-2	ASSSLGQNTGELF
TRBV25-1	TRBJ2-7	ASSGRIPGQGNHEQY
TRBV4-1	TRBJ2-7	AGSQGGREQY
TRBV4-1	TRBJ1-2	ASSQDRGIGYT
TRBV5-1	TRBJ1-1	ASSLRQGMNTEAF
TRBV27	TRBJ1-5	ASSLDRRGNQPQH
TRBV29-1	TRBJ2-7	SARLAGESHPVEQY
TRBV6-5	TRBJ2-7	ASSATGAWEQY
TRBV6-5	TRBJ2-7	ASSYGGGHYEQY
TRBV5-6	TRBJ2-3	ASSNLAGGNTDTQY
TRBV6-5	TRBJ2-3	ASRVGGTGTDTQY
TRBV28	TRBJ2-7	ASSLNPSSYEQY
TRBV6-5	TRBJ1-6	ASSHYGQGKNSPLH
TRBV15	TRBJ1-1	ATSRDFRGEAF
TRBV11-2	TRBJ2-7	ASSAGLGDSYEQY
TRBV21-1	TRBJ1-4	APRARGRKTV
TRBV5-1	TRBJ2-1	ASSAGPEQF
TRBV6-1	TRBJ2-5	ASSEGGGQETQY
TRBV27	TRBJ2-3	ASSFLSALTGDTQY